This T cell receptor (beta chain) was profiled in a study of PD-1 blockade in classical Hodgkin lymphoma. In the study overall: Every 2 weeks, patients had 3 mg/kg nivolumab intravenously.

Sequenced by immunoSEQ multiplex PCR; TCRdb stores in-frame clones only, minus some. The table lists nearly 100,000 clones, approximately 80% of them singletons. Germline lookup yields CDR1 SGDLS and CDR2 YYNGEE. There are 14 residues in the CDR3. Trimming left V 0 bases short and J 1 base short, with 4 bases between. Study-level points and caveats: TCR diversity in CD4+, not CD8+, cells rose significantly by C4D1. At baseline, newly diagnosed patients reportedly showed less TCR diversity than healthy donors. Exclusion was applied to patients who started nivolumab under 1 year after ASCT.

A word on this clone: Its cognate antigen is unknown.

All the patients suffered relapse after autologous stem cell transplantation, and brentuximab vedotin exposure differed. The sample here was peripheral blood mononuclear cells (PBMCs), taken at baseline. The sequence derives from a human donor with classical Hodgkin lymphoma. The rearrangement uses TRBV9 and TRBJ2-2; D is unclear. The CDR3 nucleotides are TGTGCCAGCAGCGTAGGGGAGAACACCGGGGAGCTGTTTTTT. Its translation is CASSVGENTGELFF.